The subject of this entry is one T cell receptor beta chain. The source of the sample is a study of T cell changes during pregnancy in multiple sclerosis. Repertoires were generated with immunoSEQ multiplex PCR, while TCRdb's copy carries only in-frame clones and drops some. This sample has roughly 100,000 clones, with 92% found just once. The CDR3 spans 13 residues. CDR1 SEHNR and CDR2 FQNEAQ come from the germline V gene (reference sequence). Trimming took off 5 bases at V and 0 bases at J, with 8 bases between the two ends. The receptor was isolated from a female donor with multiple sclerosis, enrolled in a pregnancy study. The V and J genes are TRBV7-9 and TRBJ2-7; D possibly corresponds to TRBD1 (6 bases). The sequences come from peripheral blood, collected after pregnancy. The CDR3 nucleotides are TGTGCCAGCAGCCCGGACAGCTCCTACGAGCAGTACTTC. Encoded protein: CASSPDSSYEQYF.